The clone carrying this T cell receptor beta chain showed up many times. This specimen comes from a study of neurological immune-mediated disorders. This CDR3 is built from 16 residues. V was clipped by 2 bases and J by 6 bases; unmatched bases: 9. Germline V gene sequence: CDR1 MNHEY, CDR2 SVGEGT. TCRdb re-called the 5' RACE reads through MiXCR, storing one row per CDR3 protein. The data show 40,000 to 55,000 distinct CDR3 sequences, with 10% seen just once and 21% held by the top ten. This clonotype was sampled from a woman aged 40 to 55 with HTLV-1-associated myelopathy (HAM/TSP). This chain joins TRBV6-2 or TRBV6-3 and TRBJ1-5; 8 bases align to TRBD1. Sequencing was done on a sample of PBMCs. Written as DNA, the CDR3 is TGTGCCAGCAGTTACACTGGCAGGGGGCTTCGTCAGCCCCAGCATTTT. Encoded protein: CASSYTGRGLRQPQHF.